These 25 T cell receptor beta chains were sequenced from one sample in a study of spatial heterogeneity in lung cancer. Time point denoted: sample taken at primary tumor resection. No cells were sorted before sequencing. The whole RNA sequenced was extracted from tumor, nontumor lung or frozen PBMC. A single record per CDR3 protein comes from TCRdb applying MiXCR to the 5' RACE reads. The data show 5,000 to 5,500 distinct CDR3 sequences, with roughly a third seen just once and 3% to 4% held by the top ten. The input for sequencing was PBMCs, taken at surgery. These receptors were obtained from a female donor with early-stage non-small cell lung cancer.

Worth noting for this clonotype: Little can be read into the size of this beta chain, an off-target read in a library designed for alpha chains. CDR3 sequence reads: CASSRGTGTDTQYF. The CDR3, as DNA: TGTGCCAGCTCCCGCGGGACAGGGACAGATACGCAGTATTTT. This chain links TRBV7-3 with TRBJ2-3; 9 positions agree with TRBD1. The ends lost 8 bases at V and 3 bases at J; junction bases unmatched: 6. The CDR3 is 14 residues long. Germline CDR1 reads SGHTA; CDR2 reads FQGTGA.

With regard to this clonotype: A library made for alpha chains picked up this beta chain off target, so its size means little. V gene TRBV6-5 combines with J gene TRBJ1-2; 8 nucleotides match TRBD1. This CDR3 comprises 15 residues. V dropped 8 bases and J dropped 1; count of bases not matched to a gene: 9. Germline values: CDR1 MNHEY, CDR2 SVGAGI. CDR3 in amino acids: CASRGTGRFNYGYTF. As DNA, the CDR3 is TGTGCCAGCCGGGGGACAGGCCGATTTAACTATGGCTACACCTTC.

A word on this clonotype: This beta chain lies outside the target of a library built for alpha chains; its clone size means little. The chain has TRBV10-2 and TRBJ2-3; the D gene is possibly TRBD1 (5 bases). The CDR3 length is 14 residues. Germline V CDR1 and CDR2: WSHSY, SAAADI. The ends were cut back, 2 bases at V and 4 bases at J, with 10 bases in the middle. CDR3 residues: CASSEGPRADTQYF. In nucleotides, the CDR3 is TGCGCCAGCAGTGAGGGGCCCAGGGCAGATACGCAGTATTTT.

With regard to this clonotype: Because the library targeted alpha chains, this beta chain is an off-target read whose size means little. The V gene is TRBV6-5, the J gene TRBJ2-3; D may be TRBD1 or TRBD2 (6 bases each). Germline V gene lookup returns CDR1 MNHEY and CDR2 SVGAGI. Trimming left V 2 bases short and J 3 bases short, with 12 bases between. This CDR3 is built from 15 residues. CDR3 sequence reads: CASSYARGLTDTQYF. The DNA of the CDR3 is TGTGCCAGCAGTTACGCCAGGGGACTGACAGATACGCAGTATTTT.

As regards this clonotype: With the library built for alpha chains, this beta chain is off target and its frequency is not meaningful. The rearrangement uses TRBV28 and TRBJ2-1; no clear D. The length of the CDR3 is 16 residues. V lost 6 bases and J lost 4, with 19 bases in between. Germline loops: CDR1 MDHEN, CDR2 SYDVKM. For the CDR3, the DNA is TGTGCCAGCAGCACCAGTGGTTTAGCCTCTTACAATGAGCAGTTCTTC. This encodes CASSTSGLASYNEQFF.

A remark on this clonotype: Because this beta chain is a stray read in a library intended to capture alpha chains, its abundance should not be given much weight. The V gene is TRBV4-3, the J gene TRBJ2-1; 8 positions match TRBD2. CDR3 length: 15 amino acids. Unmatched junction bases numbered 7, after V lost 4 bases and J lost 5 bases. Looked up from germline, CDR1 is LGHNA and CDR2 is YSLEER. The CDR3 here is CASSPGAGGDNEQFF. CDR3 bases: TGCGCCAGCAGCCCAGGTGCGGGGGGCGACAATGAGCAGTTCTTC.

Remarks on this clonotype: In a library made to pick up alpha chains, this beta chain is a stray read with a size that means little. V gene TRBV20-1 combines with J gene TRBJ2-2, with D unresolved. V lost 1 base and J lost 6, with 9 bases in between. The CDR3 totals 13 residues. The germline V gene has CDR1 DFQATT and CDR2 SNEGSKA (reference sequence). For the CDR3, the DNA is TGCAGTGCTAGAGCCAGCTTGGCCGGGGAGCTGTTTTTT. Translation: CSARASLAGELFF.

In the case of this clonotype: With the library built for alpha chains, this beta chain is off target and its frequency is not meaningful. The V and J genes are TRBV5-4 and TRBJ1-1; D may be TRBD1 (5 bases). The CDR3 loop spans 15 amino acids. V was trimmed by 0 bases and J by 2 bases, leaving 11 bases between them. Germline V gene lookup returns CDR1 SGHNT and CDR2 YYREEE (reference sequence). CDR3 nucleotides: TGTGCCAGCAGCTTGGGGGCAGGGCGTAACACTGAAGCTTTCTTT. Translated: CASSLGAGRNTEAFF.

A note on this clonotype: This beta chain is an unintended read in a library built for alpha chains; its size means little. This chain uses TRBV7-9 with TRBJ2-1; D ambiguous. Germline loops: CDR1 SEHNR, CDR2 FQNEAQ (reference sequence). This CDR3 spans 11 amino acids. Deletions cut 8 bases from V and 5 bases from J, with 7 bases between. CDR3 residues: CASGKNNEQFF. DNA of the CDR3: TGTGCCAGCGGGAAAAACAATGAGCAGTTCTTC.

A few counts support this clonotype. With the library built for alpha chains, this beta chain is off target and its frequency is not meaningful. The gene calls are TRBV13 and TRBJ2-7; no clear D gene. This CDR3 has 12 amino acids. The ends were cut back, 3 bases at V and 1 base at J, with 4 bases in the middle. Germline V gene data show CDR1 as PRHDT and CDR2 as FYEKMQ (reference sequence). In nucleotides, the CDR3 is TGTGCCAGCAGCTTCTATTCCTACGAGCAGTACTTC. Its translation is CASSFYSYEQYF.

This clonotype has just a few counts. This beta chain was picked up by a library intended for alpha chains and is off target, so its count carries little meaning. DNA of the CDR3: TGCAGCGTTCGGGGGGCATCCTACGAGCAGTACTTC. It codes for CSVRGASYEQYF. The chain couples TRBV29-1 to TRBJ2-7, with D tentatively TRBD2 (7 bases). CDR3 length: 12 amino acids. The V and J ends lost 5 bases and 1 base respectively, with 9 bases between them. Germline CDR1 and CDR2: SQVTM and ANQGSEA.

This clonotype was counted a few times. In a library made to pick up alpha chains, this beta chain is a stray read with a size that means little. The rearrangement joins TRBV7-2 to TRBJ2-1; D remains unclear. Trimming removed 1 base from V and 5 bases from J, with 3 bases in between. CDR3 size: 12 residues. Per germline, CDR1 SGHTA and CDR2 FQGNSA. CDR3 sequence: CASSLVHNEQFF. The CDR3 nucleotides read TGTGCCAGCAGCTTAGTTCACAATGAGCAGTTCTTC.

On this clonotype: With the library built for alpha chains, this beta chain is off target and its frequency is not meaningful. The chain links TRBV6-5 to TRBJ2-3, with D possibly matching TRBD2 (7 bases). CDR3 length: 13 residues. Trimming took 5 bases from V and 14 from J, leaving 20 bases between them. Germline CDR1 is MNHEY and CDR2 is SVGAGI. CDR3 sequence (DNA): TGTGCCAGCAGTCCCGGGGGGACATCGCCTCTGTATTTT. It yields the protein CASSPGGTSPLYF.

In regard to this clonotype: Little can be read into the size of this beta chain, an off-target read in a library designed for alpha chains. The CDR3 sequence is CSVGPRRITDTQYF. The CDR3 DNA reads as TGCAGCGTTGGGCCGCGGCGGATCACAGATACGCAGTATTTT. The gene calls are TRBV29-1 and TRBJ2-3, with D unresolved. The germline gives CDR1 SQVTM, CDR2 ANQGSEA. Between the trimmed V and J ends, which lost 4 bases and 2 bases, there was a span of 13 bases. This CDR3 is 14 amino acids long.

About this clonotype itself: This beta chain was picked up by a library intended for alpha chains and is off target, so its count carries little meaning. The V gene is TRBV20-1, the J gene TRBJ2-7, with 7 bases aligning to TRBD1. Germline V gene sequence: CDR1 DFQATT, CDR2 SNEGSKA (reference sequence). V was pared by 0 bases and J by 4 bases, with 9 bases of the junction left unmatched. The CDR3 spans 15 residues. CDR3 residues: CSARDGRGGLYEQYF. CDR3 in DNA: TGCAGTGCTAGAGATGGTAGAGGGGGCTTATACGAGCAGTACTTC.

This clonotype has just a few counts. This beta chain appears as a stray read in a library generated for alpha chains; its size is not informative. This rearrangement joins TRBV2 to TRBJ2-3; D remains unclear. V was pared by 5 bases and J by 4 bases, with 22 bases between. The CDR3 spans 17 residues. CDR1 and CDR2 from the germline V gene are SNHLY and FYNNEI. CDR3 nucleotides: TGTGCCAGCAGTATCCTCGGTACAAGCGTGTCCGCAGATACGCAGTATTTT. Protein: CASSILGTSVSADTQYF.

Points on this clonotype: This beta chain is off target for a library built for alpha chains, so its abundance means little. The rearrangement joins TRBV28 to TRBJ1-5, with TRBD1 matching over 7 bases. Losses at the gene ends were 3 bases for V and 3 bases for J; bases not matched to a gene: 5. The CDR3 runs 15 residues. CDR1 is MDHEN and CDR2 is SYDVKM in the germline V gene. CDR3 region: CASSLKDRSNQPQHF. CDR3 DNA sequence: TGTGCCAGCAGTTTGAAGGACAGGTCCAATCAGCCCCAGCATTTT. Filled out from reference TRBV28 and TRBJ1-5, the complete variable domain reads DVKVTQSSRYLVKRTGEKVFLECVQDMDHENMFWYRQDPGLGLRLIYFSYDVKMKEKGDIPEGYSVSREKKERFSLILESASTNQTSMYLCASSLKDRSNQPQHFGDGTRLSIL.

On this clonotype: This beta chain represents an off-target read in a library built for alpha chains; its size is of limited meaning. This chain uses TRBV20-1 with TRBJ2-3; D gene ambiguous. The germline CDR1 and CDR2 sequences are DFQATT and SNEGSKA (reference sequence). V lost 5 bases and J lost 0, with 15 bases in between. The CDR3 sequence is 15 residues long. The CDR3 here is CSAHPYLSSTDTQYF. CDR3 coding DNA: TGCAGTGCTCACCCTTACCTATCTAGCACAGATACGCAGTATTTT.

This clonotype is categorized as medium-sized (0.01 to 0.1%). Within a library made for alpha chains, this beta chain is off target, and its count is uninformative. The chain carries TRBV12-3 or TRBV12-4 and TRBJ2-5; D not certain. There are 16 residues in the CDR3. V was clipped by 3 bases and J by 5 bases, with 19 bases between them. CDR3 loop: CASSFSPAVGKETQYF. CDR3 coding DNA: TGTGCCAGCAGTTTCTCTCCAGCCGTGGGGAAGGAGACCCAGTACTTC.

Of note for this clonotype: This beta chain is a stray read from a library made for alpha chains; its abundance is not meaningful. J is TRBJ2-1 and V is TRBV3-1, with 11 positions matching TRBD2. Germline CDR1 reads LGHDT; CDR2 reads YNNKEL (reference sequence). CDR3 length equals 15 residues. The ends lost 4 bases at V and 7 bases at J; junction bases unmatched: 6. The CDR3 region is CASSLSGGAGNEQFF. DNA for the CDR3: TGTGCCAGCAGCCTTAGCGGGGGGGCCGGGAATGAGCAGTTCTTC.

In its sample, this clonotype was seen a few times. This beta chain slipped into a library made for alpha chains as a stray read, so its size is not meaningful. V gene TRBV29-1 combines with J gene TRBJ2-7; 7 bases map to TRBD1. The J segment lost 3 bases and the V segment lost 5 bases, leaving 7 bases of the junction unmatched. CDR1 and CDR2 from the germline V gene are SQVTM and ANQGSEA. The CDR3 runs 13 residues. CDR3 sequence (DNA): TGCAGCGTTAGAACCGGGACAGTCTACGAGCAGTACTTC. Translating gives CSVRTGTVYEQYF.

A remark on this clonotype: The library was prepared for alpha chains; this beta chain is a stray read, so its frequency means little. CDR3: CASSDRGAYNEQFF. DNA for the CDR3: TGTGCCAGCAGCGATAGGGGGGCCTACAATGAGCAGTTCTTC. The chain is built from TRBV7-9 and TRBJ2-1; perhaps D is TRBD1 or TRBD2 (6 bases each). This CDR3 comprises 14 residues. Germline V gene data show CDR1 as SEHNR and CDR2 as FQNEAQ (reference sequence). Trimming took off 5 bases at V and 2 bases at J, with 10 bases between the two ends.

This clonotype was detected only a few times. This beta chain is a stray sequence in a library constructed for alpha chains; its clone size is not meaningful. The DNA for the CDR3 is TGCGCCAGCAGTGATCCCGGGACTAGCGGGGGAAATGAGCAGTTCTTC. Its translation: CASSDPGTSGGNEQFF. This sequence joins TRBV10-1 and TRBJ2-1; 14 bases align to TRBD2. The CDR3 has 16 residues. V gave up 3 bases and J gave up 7 bases; unmatched junction bases: 5. Germline assignment: CDR1 WNHNN and CDR2 SYGVQD (reference sequence).

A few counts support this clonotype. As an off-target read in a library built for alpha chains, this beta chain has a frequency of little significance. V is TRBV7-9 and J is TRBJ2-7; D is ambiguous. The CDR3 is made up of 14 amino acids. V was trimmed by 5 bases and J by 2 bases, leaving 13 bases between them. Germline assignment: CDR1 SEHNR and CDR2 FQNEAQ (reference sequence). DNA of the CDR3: TGTGCCAGCAGCCAACAACTCTCCCCCTACGAGCAGTACTTC. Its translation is CASSQQLSPYEQYF.

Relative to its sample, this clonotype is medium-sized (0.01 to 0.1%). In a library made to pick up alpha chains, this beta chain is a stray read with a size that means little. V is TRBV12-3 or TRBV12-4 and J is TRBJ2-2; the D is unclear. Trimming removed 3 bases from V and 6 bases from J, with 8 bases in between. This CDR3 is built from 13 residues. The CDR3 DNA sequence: TGTGCCAGCAGTTTTATGGGCCCCGGGGAGCTGTTTTTT. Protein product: CASSFMGPGELFF.